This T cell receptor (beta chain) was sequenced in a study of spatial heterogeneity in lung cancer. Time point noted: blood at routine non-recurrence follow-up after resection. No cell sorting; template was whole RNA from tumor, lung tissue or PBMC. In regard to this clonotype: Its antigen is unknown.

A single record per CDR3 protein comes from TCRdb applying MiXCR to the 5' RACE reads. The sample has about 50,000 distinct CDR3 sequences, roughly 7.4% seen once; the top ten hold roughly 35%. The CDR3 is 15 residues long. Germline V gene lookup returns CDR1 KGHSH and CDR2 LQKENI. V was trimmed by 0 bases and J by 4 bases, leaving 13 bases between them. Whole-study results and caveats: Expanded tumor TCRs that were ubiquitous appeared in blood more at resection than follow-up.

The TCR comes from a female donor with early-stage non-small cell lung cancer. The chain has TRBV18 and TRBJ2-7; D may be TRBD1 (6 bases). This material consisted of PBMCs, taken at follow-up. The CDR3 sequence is CASSPPGQLWYEQYF. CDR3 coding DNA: TGTGCCAGCTCACCACCCGGACAGTTATGGTACGAGCAGTACTTC.